This T cell receptor (beta chain) was captured by sequencing in a study of breast tumors, draining lymph nodes, adjacent tissues (dated by TCRdb to the mid-2010s). About the full investigation: The study compared TCR beta repertoires across tumor, adjacent nontumor tissue and axillary lymph nodes from breast cancer patients. In human breast cancer, the study set out to evaluate how tumor, surrounding tissue and draining lymph node repertoires relate to one another and whether T cells may move between these sites. Here is what the overall study found, with its caveats: Tumors showed preferential V and J gene usage, and their T-cell repertoire diversity fell below that of lymph nodes yet above that of nontumor tissue. Rather than being directly demonstrated, the conclusion that tumor T cells originate in lymph nodes was presented as consistent with a hypothesis. The data were judged consistent with most tumor T cells deriving from the lymph node and then expanding within tumor tissue. In luminal-like breast cancer, tumor and nontumor tissue repertoires resembled each other significantly more than in basal-like breast cancer.

This clonotype was seen repeatedly, ten times or more. Its antigen specificity is not known. Base qualities are not at hand, and no much larger clone is one base apart. Lymph node samples were obtained from the axillary draining lymph nodes of breast cancer patients. Sequencing was performed on an Illumina HiSeq 2000. TCR beta chain libraries were generated through multiplex PCR amplification. The amplified TCR beta chain products were analyzed by high-throughput sequencing. TCRdb reprocessing: public reads trimmed at Q25 with fastp, clones called with MiXCR, in-frame beta chains kept. Each record represents a unique CDR3 protein, reported with the most common genes and DNA among its rows. This sample has 150,000 to 200,000 distinct CDR3 sequences in its table, and roughly 30% of those were observed once. The ten largest clones represent about 4.5% of the sample. The sequencing sample was made of axillary lymph node tissue. The receptor was derived from a female donor with breast cancer. Some clones in this sample may be carry-over from other donors' samples.

The nucleotide sequence reads as follows: TGTGCCAGCAGCTTAGTCCTAGCGGCCAACAATGAGCAGTTCTTC. Protein translation: CASSLVLAANNEQFF. The chain is assembled from TRBV7-8 and TRBJ2-1, with 7 junctional bases fitting TRBD2. CDR1 SGHVS and CDR2 FQNEAQ were looked up in the germline V gene. Inclusive of the bounding cysteine and phenylalanine, the CDR3 is 15 residues long. Of the read, only the CDR3 DNA is kept; its 45 bases are in frame from base 1. The germline V end is reduced by 1 base and the J end by 5 bases; junction bases left unmatched: 5. Joined to the reference TRBV7-8 and TRBJ2-1 proteins, this CDR3 gives the full variable domain: GAGVSQSPRYKVAKRGQDVALRCDPISGHVSLFWYQQALGQGPEFLTYFQNEAQLDKSGLPSDRFFAERPEGSVSTLKIQRTQQEDSAVYLCASSLVLAANNEQFFGPGTRLTVL.